The T cell receptor beta chain under discussion was sequenced for a study of T cells in narcolepsy. Study observations and caveats: Same-patient CSF and blood CD4+ T cell clonotypes included HCRT-specific and TRIB2-specific autoreactive ones.

Sequencing was performed with immunoSEQ multiplex PCR; in TCRdb, only in-frame clones are kept and a portion is missing. The data contain tens of thousands of clones, about 81% of them seen just once; the ten biggest clones take up approximately 2.7%. There are 16 residues in the CDR3. With 6 bases removed from V and 2 bases from J, the gap between germline ends came to 17 bases. Germline V gives CDR1 MNHEY, CDR2 SMNVEV (reference sequence). In its sample, this clone was seen a few times. The antigen remains unidentified. This chain uses TRBV27 with TRBJ1-3, with TRBD1 as a possible D gene (5 bases). The sequence came from a human donor with narcolepsy. Sample: CD45RA- memory CD4+ T cells from PBMCs. DNA for the CDR3: TGTGCCAGCAGGTCCCGGGGGGGAGAACCTGGAAACACCATATATTTT. Translating gives CASRSRGGEPGNTIYF.